The following is a T cell receptor (beta chain) sequence with its context. Its antigen has not been determined. No clone much larger than this one lies a single base away; base qualities are absent. Based on the germline V gene (reference sequence), the CDR1 and CDR2 sequences are DFQATT and SNEGSKA. At the junction V is shortened by 5 bases and J by 0 bases; bases outside the gene matches: 0. From the cysteine through the phenylalanine, the CDR3 covers 14 amino acids. Here the CDR3 DNA is all that survives: 42 bases in frame from base 1. The sample belongs to a study of T cells in Graves' hyperthyroidism and ophthalmopathy (dated by TCRdb to about 2019). Describing the broader study: Peripheral blood was sampled at the time of initial diagnosis, prior to any treatment. TCR V-J signatures able to tell the groups apart were searched for in a discovery cohort of some 97 patients, of whom over 40 had Graves' ophthalmopathy and 55 to 65 had stable Graves' hyperthyroidism. Prospective prediction of ophthalmopathy was tested in an independent validation cohort consisting of about 20 hyperthyroidism patients and some 17 patients who later progressed to ophthalmopathy. The 90 to 100 discovery patients were randomly split 7:3 into training and test sets. In addition, the study compared T-cell repertoires in thyroid tissue and in blood from 6 or 7 Graves' hyperthyroidism patients. Once sampling was done, hyperthyroidism patients were given methimazole at a starting dose of 30 mg daily, whereas ophthalmopathy patients were given high-dose intravenous methylprednisolone. TCR Vbeta CDR3 sequencing of 135 peripheral blood samples (over 40 ophthalmopathy, approximately 80 hyperthyroidism and approximately 17 progressor patients) is reported in the paper. Study-level results and caveats: Sample size was not statistically predetermined, and investigators were not blinded to group allocation. Most expanded thyroid clonotypes (frequency above 0.001) were also detected in blood, a finding suggesting that blood repertoires may reflect thyroid immune responses. A 13 V-J signature model separated ophthalmopathy from stable hyperthyroidism, with around 90% sensitivity and 81% to 82% specificity in cross-validation and 80%/75% in testing. In validation, progression to ophthalmopathy was predicted by the model with 55% to 71% sensitivity and nearly 75% specificity, a median of approximately 7.1 months before onset.

TCR beta CDR3 regions were amplified from RNA transcripts. The first round of RT-PCR for the TCR CDR3 was performed with the HTBI primer set and the Qiagen OneStep RT-PCR kit. A second multiplex PCR round built the libraries, followed by size selection and purification. Libraries were sequenced paired-end with 100 bp reads on an Illumina HiSeq2000. The authors' pipeline ran thus. SOAPnuke was used to process the raw data, throwing out any read that contained adapters or uncalled bases, had a mean Phred below 15, or lacked an exact constant-primer or identifier match. COPE v1.2.5 was used to merge the high-quality paired reads, and each unique nucleotide sequence was defined as a clonotype. MiTCR v1.1 was used to align the clonotypes against IMGT TRBV, TRBD and TRBJ reference segments. The analysis included only V-J combinations with a frequency above 0.0001, which together covered 99% to 99.2% of the repertoires. The TCS score was defined as F50 (clonal expansion) divided by E x V (chaos), with BLOSUM62-based TCRdist calculated between CDR3 peptides within each V-J. Welch's t-statistics and random forest reduced around 520 V-J features to fewer than 15, which were used in a naive Bayes classifier (R e1071). The raw public data were reprocessed by TCRdb itself: fastp quality trimming at Q25, MiXCR clonotype calling, in-frame beta chains only. Each CDR3 protein gets just one entry, which takes the most common genes and DNA from the rows behind it. These V and J calls are TCRdb output, not the study's own analysis. The sample table records more than 550,000 distinct CDR3 sequences; roughly 17% of these occur just once. Of the sample, 15% to 17% falls within the top ten clones.

Stable Graves' hyperthyroidism was defined as the absence of progression to ophthalmopathy over 18 months of follow-up. The hyperthyroidism patients were between 18 and 65 years old and newly diagnosed, with a disease duration of less than 2 months. Exclusion was applied to patients with uncontrolled infections, other autoimmune diseases, pregnancy or lactation. Diagnoses relied on clinical symptoms, serum thyroxine and TRAb, thyroid ultrasound and orbital computed tomography. PBMCs were separated from approximately 10 ml of fresh peripheral blood using Ficoll-Paque density gradient centrifugation. Total RNA was extracted using Trizol reagent, and RNA quality was assessed on an Agilent 2100 Bioanalyzer.

This chain is built from TRBV20-1 and TRBJ2-3, and 12 junction bases match TRBD2. Sequencing was performed on blood. The sequence was obtained from a man in his forties or fifties with Graves' hyperthyroidism. The CDR3 region reads CSALAGGSTDTQYF. At the DNA level, the sequence is TGCAGTGCTCTAGCGGGAGGGAGCACAGATACGCAGTATTTT.